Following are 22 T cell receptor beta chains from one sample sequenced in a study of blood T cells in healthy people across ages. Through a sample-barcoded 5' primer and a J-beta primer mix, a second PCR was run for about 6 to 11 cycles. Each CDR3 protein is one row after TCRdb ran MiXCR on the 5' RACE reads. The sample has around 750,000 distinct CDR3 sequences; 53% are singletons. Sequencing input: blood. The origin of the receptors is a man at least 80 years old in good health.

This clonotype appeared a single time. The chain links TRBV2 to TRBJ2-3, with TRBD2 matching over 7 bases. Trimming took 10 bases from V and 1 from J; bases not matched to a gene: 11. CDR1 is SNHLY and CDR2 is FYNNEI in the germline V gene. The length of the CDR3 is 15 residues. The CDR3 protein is CATGGSGIGTDTQYF. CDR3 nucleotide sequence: TGTGCCACGGGGGGTTCGGGGATCGGCACAGATACGCAGTATTTT.

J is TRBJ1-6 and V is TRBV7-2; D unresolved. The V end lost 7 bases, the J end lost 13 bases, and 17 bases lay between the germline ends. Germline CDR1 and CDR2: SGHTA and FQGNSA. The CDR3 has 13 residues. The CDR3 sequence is CASNSEAVSPLHF. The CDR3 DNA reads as TGTGCCAGCAACTCCGAGGCGGTGTCGCCCCTCCACTTT.

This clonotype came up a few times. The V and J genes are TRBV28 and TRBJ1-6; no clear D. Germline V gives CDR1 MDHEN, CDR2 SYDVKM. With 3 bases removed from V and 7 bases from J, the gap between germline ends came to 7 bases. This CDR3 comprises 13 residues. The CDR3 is CASSFRGNSPLHF. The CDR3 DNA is TGTGCCAGCAGTTTCCGCGGGAATTCACCCCTCCACTTT.

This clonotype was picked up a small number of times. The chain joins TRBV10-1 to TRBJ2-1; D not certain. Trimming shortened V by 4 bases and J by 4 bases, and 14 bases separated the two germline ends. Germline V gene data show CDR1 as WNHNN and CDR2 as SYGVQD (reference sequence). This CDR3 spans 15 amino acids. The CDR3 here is CASSATALRYNEQFF. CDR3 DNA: TGCGCCAGCAGTGCGACCGCCTTGCGGTACAATGAGCAGTTCTTC.

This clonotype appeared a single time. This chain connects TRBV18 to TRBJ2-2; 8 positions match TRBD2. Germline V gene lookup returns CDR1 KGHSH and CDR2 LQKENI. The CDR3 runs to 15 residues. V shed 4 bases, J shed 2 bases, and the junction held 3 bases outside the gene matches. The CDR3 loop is CASSQSGSNTGELFF. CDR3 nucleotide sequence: TGTGCCAGCTCACAGAGCGGGAGCAACACCGGGGAGCTGTTTTTT.

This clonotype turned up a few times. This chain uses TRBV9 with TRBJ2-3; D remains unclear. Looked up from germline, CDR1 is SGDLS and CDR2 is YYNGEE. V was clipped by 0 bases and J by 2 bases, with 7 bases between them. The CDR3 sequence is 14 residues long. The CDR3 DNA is TGTGCCAGCAGCGTAGACCCAAACACAGATACGCAGTATTTT. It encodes CASSVDPNTDTQYF.

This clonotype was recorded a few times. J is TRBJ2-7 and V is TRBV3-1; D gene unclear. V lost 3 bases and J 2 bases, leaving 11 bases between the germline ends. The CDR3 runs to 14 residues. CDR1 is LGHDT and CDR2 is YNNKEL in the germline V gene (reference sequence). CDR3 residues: CASSQQVRTYEQYF. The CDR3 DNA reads TGTGCCAGCAGCCAGCAGGTTCGGACCTACGAGCAGTACTTC.

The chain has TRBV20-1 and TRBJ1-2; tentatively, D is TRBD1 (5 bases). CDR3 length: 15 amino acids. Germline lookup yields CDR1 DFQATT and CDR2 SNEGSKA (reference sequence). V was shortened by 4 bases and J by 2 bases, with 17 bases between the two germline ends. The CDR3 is CSAIEEGLLNYGYTF. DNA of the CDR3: TGCAGTGCTATTGAAGAGGGACTCCTCAACTATGGCTACACCTTC.

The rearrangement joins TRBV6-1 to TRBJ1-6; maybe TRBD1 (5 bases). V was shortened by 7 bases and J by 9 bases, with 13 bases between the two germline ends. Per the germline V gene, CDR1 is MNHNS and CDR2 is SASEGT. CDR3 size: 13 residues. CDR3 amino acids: CASIGDSSSPLHF. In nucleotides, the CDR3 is TGTGCCAGCATAGGTGACAGCTCTTCACCCCTCCACTTT.

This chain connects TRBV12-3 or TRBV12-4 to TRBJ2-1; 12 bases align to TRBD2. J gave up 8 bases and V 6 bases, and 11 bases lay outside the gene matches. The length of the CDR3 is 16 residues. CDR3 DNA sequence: TGTGCCAGCAGGTCGGCTAGCGGGAGGGCCCGCGATGAGCAGTTCTTC. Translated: CASRSASGRARDEQFF.

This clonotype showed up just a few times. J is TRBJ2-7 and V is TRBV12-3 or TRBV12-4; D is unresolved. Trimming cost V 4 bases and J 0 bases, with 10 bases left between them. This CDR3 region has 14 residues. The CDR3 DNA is TGTGCCAGCAGTTCAGCCTTGAGCTCCTACGAGCAGTACTTC. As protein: CASSSALSSYEQYF.

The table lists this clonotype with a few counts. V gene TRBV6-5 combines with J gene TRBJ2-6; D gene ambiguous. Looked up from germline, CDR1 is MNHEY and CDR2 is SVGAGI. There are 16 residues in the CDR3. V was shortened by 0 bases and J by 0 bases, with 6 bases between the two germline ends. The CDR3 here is CASSYSGFSGANVLTF. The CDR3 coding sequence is TGTGCCAGCAGTTACTCTGGGTTCTCTGGGGCCAACGTCCTGACTTTC.

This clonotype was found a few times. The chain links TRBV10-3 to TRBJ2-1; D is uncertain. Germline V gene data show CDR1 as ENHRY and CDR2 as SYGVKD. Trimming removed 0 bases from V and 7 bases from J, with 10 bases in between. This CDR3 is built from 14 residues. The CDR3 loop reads CAISESALKNEQFF. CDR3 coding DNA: TGTGCCATCAGTGAGTCGGCCCTGAAAAATGAGCAGTTCTTC.

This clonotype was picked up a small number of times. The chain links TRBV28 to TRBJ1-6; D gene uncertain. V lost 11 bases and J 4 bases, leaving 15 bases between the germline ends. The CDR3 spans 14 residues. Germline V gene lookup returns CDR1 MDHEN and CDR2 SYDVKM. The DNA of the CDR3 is TGTGCCTCCGGGCCGCTACAGTATAATTCACCCCTCCACTTT. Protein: CASGPLQYNSPLHF. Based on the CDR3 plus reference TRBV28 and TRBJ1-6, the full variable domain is DVKVTQSSRYLVKRTGEKVFLECVQDMDHENMFWYRQDPGLGLRLIYFSYDVKMKEKGDIPEGYSVSREKKERFSLILESASTNQTSMYLCASGPLQYNSPLHFGNGTRLTVT.

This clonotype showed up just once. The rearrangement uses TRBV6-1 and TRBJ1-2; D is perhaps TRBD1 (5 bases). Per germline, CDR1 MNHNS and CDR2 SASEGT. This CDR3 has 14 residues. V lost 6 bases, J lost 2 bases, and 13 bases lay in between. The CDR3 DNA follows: TGTGCCAGCAGGGAGGACGGGGGGAACTATGGCTACACCTTC. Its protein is CASREDGGNYGYTF.

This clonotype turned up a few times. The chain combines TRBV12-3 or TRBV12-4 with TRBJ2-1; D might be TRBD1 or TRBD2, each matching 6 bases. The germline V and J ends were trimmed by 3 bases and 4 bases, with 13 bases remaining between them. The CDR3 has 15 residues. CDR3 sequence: CASSFPTRGYNEQFF. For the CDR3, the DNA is TGTGCCAGCAGTTTCCCGACTAGGGGGTACAATGAGCAGTTCTTC.

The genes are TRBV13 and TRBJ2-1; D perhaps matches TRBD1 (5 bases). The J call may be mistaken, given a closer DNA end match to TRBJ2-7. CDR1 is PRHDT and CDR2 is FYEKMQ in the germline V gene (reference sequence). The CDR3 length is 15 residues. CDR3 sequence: CASSSREGAYNEQYF. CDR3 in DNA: TGTGCCAGCAGCTCCAGGGAAGGGGCCTACAATGAGCAGTACTTC.

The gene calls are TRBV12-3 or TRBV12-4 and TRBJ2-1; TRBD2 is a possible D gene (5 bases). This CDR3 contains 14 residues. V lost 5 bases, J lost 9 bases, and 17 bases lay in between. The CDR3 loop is CASSVQTPAGEQFF. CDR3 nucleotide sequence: TGTGCCAGCAGTGTACAGACACCTGCGGGTGAGCAGTTCTTC.

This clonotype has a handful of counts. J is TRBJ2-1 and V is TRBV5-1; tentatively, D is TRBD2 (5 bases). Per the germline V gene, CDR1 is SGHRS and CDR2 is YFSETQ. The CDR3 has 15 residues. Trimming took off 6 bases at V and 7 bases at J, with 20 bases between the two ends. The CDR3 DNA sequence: TGCGCCAGCACCCAGACTATATTCGGGGAAAATGAGCAGTTCTTC. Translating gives CASTQTIFGENEQFF. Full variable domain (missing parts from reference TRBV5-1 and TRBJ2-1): KAGVTQTPRYLIKTRGQQVTLSCSPISGHRSVSWYQQTPGQGLQFLFEYFSETQRNKGNFPGRFSGRQFSNSRSEMNVSTLELGDSALYLCASTQTIFGENEQFFGPGTRLTVL.

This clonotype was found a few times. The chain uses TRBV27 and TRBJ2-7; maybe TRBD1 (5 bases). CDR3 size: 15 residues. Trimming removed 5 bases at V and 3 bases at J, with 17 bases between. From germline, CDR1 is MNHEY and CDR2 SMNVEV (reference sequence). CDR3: CASSPTATPLYEQYF. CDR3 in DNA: TGTGCCAGCAGTCCGACAGCGACCCCCCTCTACGAGCAGTACTTC.

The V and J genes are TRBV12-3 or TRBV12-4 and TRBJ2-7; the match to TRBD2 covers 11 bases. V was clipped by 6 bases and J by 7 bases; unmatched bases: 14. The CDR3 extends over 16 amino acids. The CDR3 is CASSPLPGLAAQEQYF. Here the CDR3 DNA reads TGTGCCAGCAGCCCCTTACCGGGACTAGCGGCTCAGGAGCAGTACTTC.

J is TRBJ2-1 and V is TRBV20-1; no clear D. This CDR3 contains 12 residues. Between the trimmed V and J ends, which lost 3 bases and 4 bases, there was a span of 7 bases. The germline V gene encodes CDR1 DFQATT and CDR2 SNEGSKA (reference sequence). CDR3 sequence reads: CSASSRYNEQFF. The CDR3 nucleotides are TGCAGTGCTAGTAGCCGGTACAATGAGCAGTTCTTC.